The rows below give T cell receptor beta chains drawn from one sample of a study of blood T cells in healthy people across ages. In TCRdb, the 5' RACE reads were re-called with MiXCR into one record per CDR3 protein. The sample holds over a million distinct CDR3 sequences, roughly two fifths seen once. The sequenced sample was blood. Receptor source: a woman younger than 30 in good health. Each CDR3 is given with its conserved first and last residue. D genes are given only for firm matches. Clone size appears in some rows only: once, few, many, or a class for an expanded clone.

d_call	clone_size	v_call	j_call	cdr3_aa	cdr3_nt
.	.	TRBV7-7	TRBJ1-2	CASSLEQAKGPYGYTF	TGTGCTAGCAGCTTAGAGCAGGCAAAAGGGCCCTATGGCTACACCTTC
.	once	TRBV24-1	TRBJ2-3	CATGGQSTDTQYF	TGTGCCACAGGCGGCCAGAGCACAGATACGCAGTATTTT
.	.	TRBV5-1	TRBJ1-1	CVSSSDRPNTEAFF	TGCGTCAGCAGCAGCGACAGGCCGAACACTGAAGCTTTCTTT
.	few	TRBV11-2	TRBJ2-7	CASSLDLELYEQYF	TGTGCCAGCAGCTTAGATCTTGAGCTGTACGAGCAGTACTTC
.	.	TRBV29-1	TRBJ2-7	CSVAAGAAYNEQYF	TGCAGCGTTGCTGCGGGGGCTGCCTACAATGAGCAGTACTTC
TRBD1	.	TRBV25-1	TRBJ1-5	CASSEGGTGIESQPQHF	TGTGCCAGCAGTGAAGGAGGGACAGGGATCGAGTCTCAGCCCCAGCATTTT
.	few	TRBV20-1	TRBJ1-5	CSARAPLTGNQPQHF	TGCAGTGCTAGAGCCCCTTTGACCGGGAATCAGCCCCAGCATTTT
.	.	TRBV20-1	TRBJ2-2	CSAPERNTGELFF	TGCAGTGCCCCAGAGAGGAACACCGGGGAGCTGTTTTTT
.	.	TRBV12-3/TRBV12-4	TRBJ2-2	CASRSINTGELFF	TGTGCCAGCCGCTCCATTAACACCGGGGAGCTGTTTTTT
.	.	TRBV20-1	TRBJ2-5	CSAPAPGLQETQYF	TGCAGTGCCCCCGCCCCGGGACTCCAAGAGACCCAGTACTTC
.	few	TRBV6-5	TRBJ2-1	CASRASSYNEQFF	TGTGCCAGTCGGGCCAGCTCCTACAATGAGCAGTTCTTC
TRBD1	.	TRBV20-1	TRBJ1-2	CSAYPGRGRKGYTF	TGCAGTGCATACCCGGGAAGGGGGCGTAAAGGCTACACCTTC
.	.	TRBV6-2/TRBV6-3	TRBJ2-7	CASTSVWDEQYF	TGTGCCAGCACCTCCGTGTGGGACGAGCAGTACTTC
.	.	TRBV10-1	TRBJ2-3	CASSDGGASTDTQYF	TGCGCCAGCAGTGATGGCGGAGCTAGCACAGATACGCAGTATTTT
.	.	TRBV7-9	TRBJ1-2	CATPPRGIPYGNTF	TGTGCCACCCCTCCCCGGGGCATCCCCTATGGCAACACCTTC